The 26 T cell receptor beta chains given below trace back to one sample, sequenced in a study of OX40 agonist ivuxolimab in advanced cancers. Clones were sequenced by immunoSEQ multiplex PCR, and TCRdb holds only the in-frame ones, with some missing. The table records tens of thousands of clones, about four fifths of them present only once. The sequencing used CD4+ or CD8+ T cells sorted from blood, collected in a trial of the OX40 agonist ivuxolimab. Source of these receptors: an adult with an advanced solid tumor such as melanoma, head and neck, liver or kidney cancer.

The V call is TRBV29-1, the J call TRBJ1-2; TRBD1 matches 8 bases. Losses at the gene ends were 4 bases for V and 6 bases for J; bases not matched to a gene: 1. This CDR3 spans 11 amino acids. The V gene's germline CDR1 is SQVTM and CDR2 ANQGSEA. The CDR3 sequence is CSVAGGDGYTF. CDR3 sequence (DNA): TGCAGCGTTGCAGGGGGCGATGGCTACACCTTC.

The rearrangement joins TRBV18 to TRBJ2-6; the D is unclear. The CDR3 spans 15 residues. Trimming left V 3 bases short and J 0 bases short, with 6 bases between. Germline loops: CDR1 KGHSH, CDR2 LQKENI. CDR3 bases: TGTGCCAGCTCACCTGACCGCTCTGGGGCCAACGTCCTGACTTTC. Protein sequence: CASSPDRSGANVLTF.

This chain uses TRBV6-5 with TRBJ2-6; perhaps TRBD1 as D (5 bases). The CDR3 length is 13 residues. Trimming cost V 6 bases and J 2 bases, with 5 bases left between them. Germline V gives CDR1 MNHEY, CDR2 SVGAGI. CDR3 in amino acids: CASRGAGANVLTF. The CDR3 region has the DNA TGTGCCAGCAGAGGGGCTGGGGCCAACGTCCTGACTTTC.

The V and J genes are TRBV28 and TRBJ1-3, with 7 positions matching TRBD1. Germline CDR1 MDHEN, CDR2 SYDVKM. There are 14 residues in the CDR3. V shed 7 bases and J 2 bases; nucleotides not matched to a gene: 5. The CDR3 spells CASTVGTAGNTIYF. CDR3 bases: TGTGCCAGCACCGTAGGGACAGCTGGAAACACCATATATTTT.

The gene calls are TRBV2 and TRBJ2-5, with TRBD1 as a possible D gene (6 bases). The end of the DNA is better explained by TRBJ2-7, so the J call may be wrong. CDR1 and CDR2 (germline): SNHLY, FYNNEI. This CDR3 is 14 amino acids long. Here the CDR3 reads CASQGQIPIDEQYF. In DNA form, the CDR3 reads TGTGCCAGCCAAGGACAGATCCCAATCGACGAGCAGTACTTC.

DNA of the CDR3: TGTGCCAGCAGTTTCCGACCGATCCAAGGGTCCAATGAGCAGTTCTTC. Translation gives CASSFRPIQGSNEQFF. This chain links TRBV9 with TRBJ2-1, with unresolved D. CDR3 size: 16 residues. Germline CDR1 and CDR2: SGDLS and YYNGEE. Trimming took off 5 bases at V and 6 bases at J, with 21 bases between the two ends.

This clone was seen more than once but under ten times. The CDR3 region is CASSGSGRAGETQYF. Here the CDR3 DNA reads TGTGCCAGCAGTGGTAGCGGGAGGGCCGGTGAGACCCAGTACTTC. The J gene is TRBJ2-5, the V gene TRBV25-1, with 11 bases matching TRBD2. Germline-derived CDR1 and CDR2 are MGHDK and SYGVNS. The trim removed 4 bases at V and 5 bases at J, leaving 6 bases unmatched. The CDR3 contains 15 residues.

This chain connects TRBV7-2 to TRBJ2-1, with a possible D match to TRBD2 (6 bases). The CDR3 loop spans 16 amino acids. V was cut by 3 bases and J by 8 bases, with 20 bases left in between. Germline V gene sequence: CDR1 SGHTA, CDR2 FQGNSA. CDR3 coding DNA: TGTGCCAGCAGCTTGTACGAGGCGGGGCTAGGGGATGAGCAGTTCTTC. Protein: CASSLYEAGLGDEQFF.

CDR3 coding DNA: TGTGCCTGGAGTGGTGAGAGGGATTCACCCCTCCACTTT. Amino acids: CAWSGERDSPLHF. This chain joins TRBV30 and TRBJ1-6; no clear D. The CDR3 totals 13 residues. Trimming stripped 1 base from V and 8 bases from J, with 9 bases between. In germline, CDR1 is GTSNPN, CDR2 SVGIG (reference sequence).

The chain joins TRBV15 to TRBJ2-7; 9 bases are a match to TRBD1. CDR1 is LNHNV, CDR2 YYDKDF, per germline (reference sequence). The CDR3 length is 14 residues. Germline trimming cut 1 base from V and 11 bases from J; bases unmatched to any gene: 9. The CDR3, as DNA: TGTGCCACCAGCAGAGGTCGGGACAGGGATCGGAAGTACTTC. Translated: CATSRGRDRDRKYF.

The chain has TRBV9 and TRBJ2-5; 8 bases are shared with TRBD1. Gene TRBJ2-7 matches the end of the DNA better, so the J call may be wrong. There are 15 residues in the CDR3. Germline V gene sequence: CDR1 SGDLS, CDR2 YYNGEE. CDR3 amino acids: CASSVAGGEIYEQYF. The CDR3 region has the DNA TGTGCCAGCAGCGTAGCAGGGGGCGAAATCTACGAGCAGTACTTC.

This clone was recorded a few times. The chain recombines TRBV19 with TRBJ1-5; D is unresolved. CDR1 and CDR2 (germline): LNHDA, SQIVND (reference sequence). CDR3 size: 14 residues. Trimming pared 1 base from V and 7 bases from J, leaving 11 bases between. This CDR3 is CASSIARARQPQHF. CDR3 in DNA: TGTGCCAGTAGTATAGCTAGGGCTCGGCAGCCCCAGCATTTT.

CDR3 sequence reads: CASTDRVGNQPQHF. The CDR3 nucleotides read TGTGCCAGCACCGACAGGGTAGGCAATCAGCCCCAGCATTTT. The chain combines TRBV28 with TRBJ1-5, with TRBD1 identical over 7 bases. Germline values: CDR1 MDHEN, CDR2 SYDVKM. J was trimmed by 2 bases and V by 7 bases; bases with no gene match: 5. This CDR3 comprises 14 residues.

The chain joins TRBV28 to TRBJ2-5; TRBD2 is a possible D gene (5 bases). The length of the CDR3 is 13 residues. V dropped 6 bases and J dropped 6 bases, with 14 bases sitting between them. Germline V gene sequence: CDR1 MDHEN, CDR2 SYDVKM. The CDR3 bases are TGTGCCAGCAGGCCCCCGGCCGGGAAGACCCAGTACTTC. Protein product: CASRPPAGKTQYF.

The chain couples TRBV2 to TRBJ2-1; 7 nucleotides align to TRBD1. The V gene end was trimmed by 6 bases and the J gene end by 9 bases; junction bases not matched to a gene: 5. Germline V gene sequence: CDR1 SNHLY, CDR2 FYNNEI. CDR3 size: 12 residues. DNA of the CDR3: TGTGCCAGCAGCCTACAGGGGATTGAGCAGTTCTTC. It translates to CASSLQGIEQFF.

The chain is built from TRBV6-5 and TRBJ2-1; possibly TRBD1 or TRBD2 for D (5 bases each). This CDR3 is built from 15 residues. The V gene's germline CDR1 is MNHEY and CDR2 SVGAGI. Deletions cut 6 bases from V and 5 bases from J, with 17 bases between. This CDR3 reads CASRQLWGSDNEQFF. The DNA for the CDR3 is TGTGCCAGCAGACAACTCTGGGGGTCCGACAATGAGCAGTTCTTC.

V and J are TRBV19 and TRBJ2-1, with 9 bases aligning to TRBD1. Germline V gives CDR1 LNHDA, CDR2 SQIVND (reference sequence). After removal of 6 bases from V and 7 bases from J, the junction contained 10 bases not matched to a gene. CDR3 length equals 15 residues. The CDR3 DNA follows: TGTGCCAGTAGGGGCCCCGGGACAGGGAATAATGAGCAGTTCTTC. This translates into CASRGPGTGNNEQFF. The full variable domain, in which reference TRBV19 and TRBJ2-1 provide the parts outside the CDR3, is DGGITQSPKYLFRKEGQNVTLSCEQNLNHDAMYWYRQDPGQGLRLIYYSQIVNDFQKGDIAEGYSVSREKKESFPLTVTSAQKNPTAFYLCASRGPGTGNNEQFFGPGTRLTVL.

V gene TRBV7-2 combines with J gene TRBJ2-7, with TRBD2 matching over 7 bases. V dropped 5 bases and J dropped 4; count of bases not matched to a gene: 14. The CDR3 runs 16 residues. Germline V gives CDR1 SGHTA, CDR2 FQGNSA. This chain's CDR3 is CASSQSSGPVGYEQYF. The DNA of the CDR3 is TGTGCCAGCAGCCAATCTAGCGGTCCGGTGGGATACGAGCAGTACTTC.

A word on this clone: The junction departs from germline at one end; a sequencing error may be responsible. V usage is TRBV28 and J usage is TRBJ2-5, with 7 bases matching TRBD1. This CDR3 comprises 11 residues. Germline CDR1 is MDHEN and CDR2 is SYDVKM. CDR3 in amino acids: CASSVTGAMNF. In nucleotides, the CDR3 is TGTGCCAGCAGTGTTACAGGGGCCATGAACTTC.

J is TRBJ2-1 and V is TRBV13, with 7 bases fitting TRBD2. V lost 9 bases and J lost 8; bases outside the gene matches: 10. This CDR3 comprises 13 residues. The germline CDR1 and CDR2 sequences are PRHDT and FYEKMQ (reference sequence). The CDR3 DNA reads TGTGCCAGTGCGGGAAGACTAGCCTATGAGCAGTTCTTC. It yields the protein CASAGRLAYEQFF.

The J gene is TRBJ1-3, the V gene TRBV6-5; tentative D call: TRBD1 (6 bases). Between the trimmed V and J ends, which lost 0 bases and 4 bases, there was a span of 10 bases. The germline V gene has CDR1 MNHEY and CDR2 SVGAGI. The CDR3 length is 15 residues. The CDR3 coding sequence is TGTGCCAGCAGTTACTCGAGACAGGACGGAAACACCATATATTTT. Residues: CASSYSRQDGNTIYF.

This clone occurred a few times. This chain uses TRBV28 with TRBJ2-5; 8 bases match TRBD2. The trim removed 1 base at V and 2 bases at J, leaving 6 bases unmatched. The CDR3 is 16 amino acids. CDR1 and CDR2 (germline): MDHEN, SYDVKM. The CDR3 nucleotides are TGTGCCAGCAGTTTATTGTCGACTAGCGTACAAGAGACCCAGTACTTC. It translates to CASSLLSTSVQETQYF.

The rearrangement uses TRBV23-1 and TRBJ1-2; 7 bases align to TRBD1. TRBV23-1 is an ORF for which the function is uncertain. This CDR3 spans 14 amino acids. The J segment lost 8 bases and the V segment lost 2 bases, leaving 8 bases of the junction unmatched. This CDR3 is CASSQRTGERGYTF. CDR3 DNA: TGCGCCAGCAGTCAACGAACAGGGGAACGGGGCTACACCTTC.

The chain is built from TRBV28 and TRBJ2-5; D is perhaps TRBD2 (6 bases). The CDR3 covers 16 residues. Germline CDR1 and CDR2: MDHEN and SYDVKM. V was trimmed by 6 bases and J by 1 base, leaving 18 bases between them. The CDR3: CASREGITPGQETQYF. DNA for the CDR3: TGTGCCAGCAGGGAGGGGATAACACCCGGCCAAGAGACCCAGTACTTC.

The chain uses TRBV30 and TRBJ2-7; D gene uncertain. CDR3 size: 13 residues. The V end lost 2 bases, the J end lost 4 bases, and 12 bases lay between the germline ends. Germline V gene data show CDR1 as GTSNPN and CDR2 as SVGIG (reference sequence). CDR3 residues: CAWSKGRSYEQYF. CDR3 bases: TGTGCCTGGAGTAAAGGACGGTCATACGAGCAGTACTTC.

The V gene is TRBV5-5, the J gene TRBJ2-2; D is tentatively TRBD1 or TRBD2 (5 bases each). The CDR3 length is 15 residues. V was clipped by 4 bases and J by 5 bases, with 15 bases between them. Germline-derived CDR1 and CDR2 are SGHKS and YYEKEE (reference sequence). CDR3 in DNA: TGTGCCAGCAGCCTCTGGGGGTCCTCGACCGGGGAGCTGTTTTTT. It specifies CASSLWGSSTGELFF.